A single sample is the source of the 9 T cell receptor beta chains below, sequenced in a study of cytomegalovirus exposure and HLA in healthy donors. Primers: 60 Vbeta forward and 13 Jbeta reverse. Here immunoSEQ multiplex PCR was the method, and the copy in TCRdb shows in-frame clones only, minus some. The table has 70,000 to 100,000 clones, 69% seen once. Sample: PBMCs. The receptors shown here come from a man between 45 and 60 years old in good health and CMV-seronegative.

The rearrangement joins TRBV7-2 to TRBJ1-5; 8 bases agree with TRBD1. The V gene end was trimmed by 0 bases and the J gene end by 6 bases; junction bases not matched to a gene: 13. Germline loops: CDR1 SGHTA, CDR2 FQGNSA. The CDR3 is 18 residues long. The CDR3 coding sequence is TGTGCCAGCAGCTTAGCGTGGACAGGGAGTTTGTCTAGTCAGCCCCAGCATTTT. Amino acid sequence: CASSLAWTGSLSSQPQHF. The whole variable domain, remainder taken from reference TRBV7-2 and TRBJ1-5, is GAGVSQSPSNKVTEKGKDVELRCDPISGHTALYWYRQSLGQGLEFLIYFQGNSAPDKSGLPSDRFSAERTGGSVSTLTIQRTQQEDSAVYLCASSLAWTGSLSSQPQHFGDGTRLSIL.

The chain employs TRBV7-2 and TRBJ1-5; 9 bases are a match to TRBD1. Looked up from germline, CDR1 is SGHTA and CDR2 is FQGNSA. The CDR3 totals 16 residues. V lost 2 bases, J lost 2 bases, and 4 bases stayed unmatched. Here the CDR3 DNA reads TGTGCCAGCAGCTTATTTAACAGGGGGCGCAATCAGCCCCAGCATTTT. Protein sequence: CASSLFNRGRNQPQHF.

The chain carries TRBV27 and TRBJ1-5, with a tentative D call TRBD1 (5 bases). The length of the CDR3 is 17 residues. Trimming cost V 8 bases and J 0 bases, with 20 bases left between them. The germline CDR1 and CDR2 sequences are MNHEY and SMNVEV (reference sequence). CDR3 coding DNA: TGTGCCAGCGGGCGCCCCCAGGGAACATATAGCAATCAGCCCCAGCATTTT. This sequence encodes CASGRPQGTYSNQPQHF.

This sequence joins TRBV30 and TRBJ2-1; 10 nucleotides match TRBD2. The CDR3 runs to 14 residues. CDR1 GTSNPN and CDR2 SVGIG come from the germline V gene (reference sequence). V was pared by 2 bases and J by 4 bases, with 2 bases of the junction left unmatched. CDR3 in DNA: TGTGCCTGGAGTCGACTAGCGGGTTACAATGAGCAGTTCTTC. It is translated as CAWSRLAGYNEQFF.

CDR3 coding DNA: TGTGCCAGCAGCTCCGGAGGACAGTGGGACCAGAACACTGAAGCTTTCTTT. Translated: CASSSGGQWDQNTEAFF. The chain recombines TRBV5-8 with TRBJ1-1, with TRBD1 as a possible D gene (6 bases). Trimming cost V 3 bases and J 1 base, with 19 bases left between them. Germline V gene lookup returns CDR1 SGHTS and CDR2 YDEGEE. The CDR3 contains 17 residues.

The chain recombines TRBV2 with TRBJ2-2; D is undetermined. With 0 bases removed from V and 7 bases from J, the gap between germline ends came to 12 bases. In germline, CDR1 is SNHLY, CDR2 FYNNEI. The CDR3 has 15 amino acids. The CDR3 sequence is CASSEAGRPGGELFF. DNA for the CDR3: TGTGCCAGCAGTGAAGCAGGTAGACCGGGCGGGGAGCTGTTTTTT. Supplemented by reference TRBV2 and TRBJ2-2, the full variable domain reads EPEVTQTPSHQVTQMGQEVILRCVPISNHLYFYWYRQILGQKVEFLVSFYNNEISEKSEIFDDQFSVERPDGSNFTLKIRSTKLEDSAMYFCASSEAGRPGGELFFGEGSRLTVL.

The chain uses TRBV5-1 and TRBJ1-1, with 9 bases lining up with TRBD1. The germline gives CDR1 SGHRS, CDR2 YFSETQ. The junction had 0 bases not matched to a gene; V was cut back by 0 bases and J by 3 bases. The CDR3 extends over 14 amino acids. The CDR3: CASSLGDRDTEAFF. CDR3 bases: TGCGCCAGCAGCTTGGGGGACAGGGACACTGAAGCTTTCTTT.

V usage is TRBV5-6 and J usage is TRBJ1-2; 9 nucleotides agree with TRBD1. Per the germline V gene, CDR1 is SGHDT and CDR2 is YYEEEE. The CDR3 has 15 amino acids. The J segment lost 7 bases and the V segment lost 4 bases, leaving 11 bases of the junction unmatched. CDR3 nucleotide sequence: TGTGCCAGCAGCCCGAAGACAGGGGGGATTGGTGGCTACACCTTC. Protein product: CASSPKTGGIGGYTF.

This chain connects TRBV28 to TRBJ2-7; TRBD1 might be the D (5 bases). Per the germline V gene, CDR1 is MDHEN and CDR2 is SYDVKM. The V end lost 7 bases, the J end lost 2 bases, and 12 bases lay between the germline ends. CDR3 length equals 13 residues. The CDR3 DNA reads as TGTGCCAGCATCGACAGAGCGACCTACGAGCAGTACTTC. Residues: CASIDRATYEQYF.